This entry lists 18 T cell receptor beta chains sequenced from one sample in a study of cytomegalovirus exposure and HLA in healthy donors. The PCR used 60 Vbeta and 13 Jbeta primers. Some clones are missing from TCRdb's copy, which holds only in-frame ones; the method was immunoSEQ multiplex PCR. The sample lists approximately 170,000 clones, around 84% occurring once. The source material was PBMCs. All receptors come from a boy aged 2 to 9 in good health and CMV-seronegative.

The gene calls are TRBV21-1 and TRBJ1-1. TRBV21-1 is annotated as a pseudogene. The CDR3 covers 19 residues. CDR3 sequence reads: CASSERGRVNRGVRTEAFF. For the CDR3, the DNA is TGTGCCAGCAGCGAGAGAGGCAGGGTCAATCGGGGGGTACGCACTGAAGCTTTCTTT.

The chain is built from TRBV5-4 and TRBJ2-1; 9 nucleotides align to TRBD2. The CDR3 spans 15 residues. Germline assignment: CDR1 SGHNT and CDR2 YYREEE (reference sequence). Losses at the gene ends were 1 base for V and 7 bases for J; bases not matched to a gene: 6. CDR3 coding DNA: TGTGCCAGCAGCTTGCTCGCGGGAGGGCGGAATGAGCAGTTCTTC. This gives the protein CASSLLAGGRNEQFF.

V is TRBV7-2 and J is TRBJ2-2; 7 positions agree with TRBD1. Germline values: CDR1 SGHTA, CDR2 FQGNSA. There are 13 residues in the CDR3. With 1 base clipped from V and 11 bases from J, the junction kept 4 bases outside the gene matches. The CDR3 sequence: CASSLVRGQELFF. As DNA, the CDR3 is TGTGCCAGCAGCTTAGTAAGGGGGCAAGAGCTGTTTTTT. The entire variable domain, with the rest obtained from reference TRBV7-2 and TRBJ2-2, is as follows: GAGVSQSPSNKVTEKGKDVELRCDPISGHTALYWYRQSLGQGLEFLIYFQGNSAPDKSGLPSDRFSAERTGGSVSTLTIQRTQQEDSAVYLCASSLVRGQELFFGEGSRLTVL.

V usage is TRBV2 and J usage is TRBJ1-2, with D perhaps matching TRBD1 (5 bases). V was pared by 4 bases and J by 4 bases, with 16 bases between. CDR1 is SNHLY and CDR2 is FYNNEI in the germline V gene. The CDR3 contains 15 residues. The CDR3 DNA reads TGTGCCAGCAGTGCCGTCAGGGTCGATTCCTATGGCTACACCTTC. It yields the protein CASSAVRVDSYGYTF. The complete variable domain, with remaining parts taken from reference TRBV2 and TRBJ1-2, reads EPEVTQTPSHQVTQMGQEVILRCVPISNHLYFYWYRQILGQKVEFLVSFYNNEISEKSEIFDDQFSVERPDGSNFTLKIRSTKLEDSAMYFCASSAVRVDSYGYTFGSGTRLTVV.

V and J are TRBV6-7 and TRBJ1-5; D is undetermined. TRBV6-7 is known as an ORF, though its function is uncertain. The CDR3 covers 14 residues. The V gene lost 9 bases and the J gene lost 7 bases, with 19 bases spanning the gap. This CDR3 is CARTLTPVPQPQHF. As DNA, the CDR3 is TGTGCCAGAACCCTAACGCCTGTGCCACAGCCCCAGCATTTT.

The V call is TRBV2, the J call TRBJ2-1, with a tentative D call TRBD2 (7 bases). CDR1 SNHLY and CDR2 FYNNEI come from the germline V gene. The CDR3 contains 20 residues. The V end lost 4 bases, the J end lost 0 bases, and 25 bases lay between the germline ends. The CDR3 sequence: CASSGGGAHPTKRSYNEQFF. The CDR3 region has the DNA TGTGCCAGCAGTGGAGGGGGGGCGCACCCTACTAAACGCTCCTACAATGAGCAGTTCTTC. The variable domain in full, with the rest retrieved from reference TRBV2 and TRBJ2-1, is EPEVTQTPSHQVTQMGQEVILRCVPISNHLYFYWYRQILGQKVEFLVSFYNNEISEKSEIFDDQFSVERPDGSNFTLKIRSTKLEDSAMYFCASSGGGAHPTKRSYNEQFFGPGTRLTVL.

This clone appeared once. The rearrangement uses TRBV5-1 and TRBJ2-7; D unresolved. The germline V gene encodes CDR1 SGHRS and CDR2 YFSETQ. The length of the CDR3 is 13 residues. V was pared by 0 bases and J by 3 bases, with 7 bases between. CDR3 sequence (DNA): TGCGCCAGCAGCTTGGACACGTACTACGAGCAGTACTTC. Translation: CASSLDTYYEQYF.

This chain connects TRBV19 to TRBJ1-5, with a tentative D call TRBD1 (5 bases). Germline V gene sequence: CDR1 LNHDA, CDR2 SQIVND (reference sequence). Trimming took off 7 bases at V and 0 bases at J, with 16 bases between the two ends. The CDR3 consists of 16 residues. For the CDR3, the DNA is TGTGCCAGTACCATTTCATGGGGCACTAGCAATCAGCCCCAGCATTTT. Translated: CASTISWGTSNQPQHF.

The CDR3 nucleotides are TGTGCCAGCAGTTACCCTTCGACAGGGAACTATGGCTACACCTTC. Its translation is CASSYPSTGNYGYTF. V is TRBV28 and J is TRBJ1-2; TRBD1 agrees at 7 bases. This CDR3 contains 15 residues. The germline V gene has CDR1 MDHEN and CDR2 SYDVKM. V was clipped by 4 bases and J by 2 bases; unmatched bases: 7.

The chain links TRBV5-6 to TRBJ1-1, with D possibly TRBD1 on 5 matching bases. Deletions cut 4 bases from V and 1 base from J, with 8 bases between. CDR3 length: 13 amino acids. CDR1 and CDR2 (germline): SGHDT, YYEEEE. In nucleotides, the CDR3 is TGTGCCAGCAGCATAAGGGGGAACACTGAAGCTTTCTTT. Its translation is CASSIRGNTEAFF. The full variable domain, with the rest looked up from reference TRBV5-6 and TRBJ1-1, is DAGVTQSPTHLIKTRGQQVTLRCSPKSGHDTVSWYQQALGQGPQFIFQYYEEEERQRGNFPDRFSGHQFPNYSSELNVNALLLGDSALYLCASSIRGNTEAFFGQGTRLTVV.

This chain joins TRBV5-4 and TRBJ2-7; 12 bases are shared with TRBD2. This CDR3 contains 15 residues. Germline V gene data show CDR1 as SGHNT and CDR2 as YYREEE (reference sequence). V dropped 4 bases and J dropped 1; count of bases not matched to a gene: 3. The CDR3 loop is CASSLGLAGSYEQYF. The CDR3, as DNA: TGTGCCAGCAGCCTGGGACTAGCGGGTTCCTACGAGCAGTACTTC. Filled out from reference TRBV5-4 and TRBJ2-7, the complete variable domain reads ETGVTQSPTHLIKTRGQQVTLRCSSQSGHNTVSWYQQALGQGPQFIFQYYREEENGRGNFPPRFSGLQFPNYSSELNVNALELDDSALYLCASSLGLAGSYEQYFGPGTRLTVT.

The genes are TRBV15 and TRBJ2-7; 9 nucleotides line up with TRBD2. This CDR3 region has 16 residues. CDR1 LNHNV and CDR2 YYDKDF come from the germline V gene (reference sequence). The V and J ends lost 0 bases and 5 bases, in that order; junction bases with no gene match: 8. The CDR3 here is CATSRDGREGRDEQYF. CDR3 DNA: TGTGCCACCAGCAGAGACGGGCGGGAGGGCCGGGACGAGCAGTACTTC.

This clone turned up a few times. V and J are TRBV15 and TRBJ2-2; 8 bases map to TRBD1. Germline values: CDR1 LNHNV, CDR2 YYDKDF (reference sequence). The CDR3 totals 19 residues. With V trimmed by 0 bases and J by 0 bases, 9 bases remained unmatched. DNA for the CDR3: TGTGCCACCAGCAGAGAATACAGGGGGGAACTCGCGAACACCGGGGAGCTGTTTTTT. Encoded protein: CATSREYRGELANTGELFF. The entire variable domain, with the rest obtained from reference TRBV15 and TRBJ2-2, is as follows: DAMVIQNPRYQVTQFGKPVTLSCSQTLNHNVMYWYQQKSSQAPKLLFHYYDKDFNNEADTPDNFQSRRPNTSFCFLDIRSPGLGDTAMYLCATSREYRGELANTGELFFGEGSRLTVL.

V and J are TRBV30 and TRBJ1-3; TRBD1 is a possible D gene (5 bases). Germline values: CDR1 GTSNPN, CDR2 SVGIG (reference sequence). V lost 4 bases, J lost 4 bases, and 8 bases lay in between. This CDR3 has 12 amino acids. CDR3 residues: CAWTGAGNTIYF. CDR3 in DNA: TGTGCCTGGACTGGGGCGGGAAACACCATATATTTT. Full variable domain (rest looked up from reference TRBV30 and TRBJ1-3): SQTIHQWPATLVQPVGSPLSLECTVEGTSNPNLYWYRQAAGRGLQLLFYSVGIGQISSEVPQNLSASRPQDRQFILSSKKLLLSDSGFYLCAWTGAGNTIYFGEGSWLTVV.

This chain connects TRBV2 to TRBJ2-6; 7 bases align to TRBD1. The germline gives CDR1 SNHLY, CDR2 FYNNEI. Unmatched junction bases numbered 12, after V lost 4 bases and J lost 0 bases. This CDR3 is built from 19 residues. The CDR3 DNA reads as TGTGCCAGCAGTGGGGGCTTGGGACAGAAAAGCTCTGGGGCCAACGTCCTGACTTTC. Its translation: CASSGGLGQKSSGANVLTF. Together with reference TRBV2 and TRBJ2-6, the CDR3 gives the full variable domain: EPEVTQTPSHQVTQMGQEVILRCVPISNHLYFYWYRQILGQKVEFLVSFYNNEISEKSEIFDDQFSVERPDGSNFTLKIRSTKLEDSAMYFCASSGGLGQKSSGANVLTFGAGSRLTVL.

V and J are TRBV19 and TRBJ1-6, with TRBD1 matching over 7 bases. Germline V gene data show CDR1 as LNHDA and CDR2 as SQIVND (reference sequence). This CDR3 contains 14 residues. V lost 3 bases, J lost 10 bases, and 6 bases stayed unmatched. CDR3 sequence: CASSMEGAKSPLHF. Written as DNA, the CDR3 is TGTGCCAGTAGTATGGAGGGGGCAAAGTCACCCCTCCACTTT.

The rearrangement links TRBV28 to TRBJ2-5; 9 bases align to TRBD1. This CDR3 region has 16 residues. CDR1 is MDHEN, CDR2 SYDVKM, per germline. The ends lost 3 bases at V and 0 bases at J; junction bases unmatched: 5. CDR3 region: CASSLRGQGDQETQYF. The CDR3 nucleotides are TGTGCCAGCAGTTTGAGGGGACAGGGCGACCAAGAGACCCAGTACTTC.

The J gene is TRBJ1-1, the V gene TRBV6-5; TRBD1 matches at 9 bases. The length of the CDR3 is 12 residues. V was clipped by 7 bases and J by 9 bases; unmatched bases: 6. Germline V lookup: CDR1 MNHEY, CDR2 SVGAGI. CDR3 DNA sequence: TGTGCCAGCACCAAAGGACAGGGGAAAGCTTTCTTT. Its protein is CASTKGQGKAFF.